The T cell receptor beta chain described here comes from a study of vaccination effects on CD4 cells after COVID-19. Trimming took 4 bases from V and 5 from J, leaving 6 bases between them. The CDR3 covers 11 residues. In germline, CDR1 is SGHRS, CDR2 YFSETQ. The table came from immunoSEQ multiplex PCR; TCRdb's copy has only in-frame clones and leaves some out. The profile shows over 60,000 clones, around 74% of them singletons. Viral peptide pool expansion of antigen-specific CD4+ T cells preceded sequencing in the ViraFEST assay. Culture lasted 10 days before CD4+ T cell isolation. Participants completed two doses of the BNT162b2 or mRNA-1273 vaccine. A remark on this clone: The antigen remains unidentified.

V and J are TRBV5-1 and TRBJ2-5; no clear D gene. Specimen: CD4+ T cells from PBMCs cultured with HCoV-229E spike peptides, collected after COVID-19 vaccination. This TCR was recovered from a human donor who received a COVID-19 vaccine. CDR3 protein: CASSIGETQYF. In nucleotides, the CDR3 is TGCGCCAGCAGCATCGGGGAGACCCAGTACTTC.